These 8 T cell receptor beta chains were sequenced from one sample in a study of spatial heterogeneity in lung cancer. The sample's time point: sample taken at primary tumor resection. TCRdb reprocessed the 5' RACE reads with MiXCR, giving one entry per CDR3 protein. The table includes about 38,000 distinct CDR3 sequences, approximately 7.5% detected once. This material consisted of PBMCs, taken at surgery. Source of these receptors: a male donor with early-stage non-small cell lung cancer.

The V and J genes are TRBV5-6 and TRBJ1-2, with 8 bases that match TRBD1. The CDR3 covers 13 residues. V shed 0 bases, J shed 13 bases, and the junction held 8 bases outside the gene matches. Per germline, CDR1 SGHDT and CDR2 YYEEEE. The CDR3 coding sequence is TGTGCCAGCAGCTTGGCGGGGACAGGCCGCATCACCTTC. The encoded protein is CASSLAGTGRITF.

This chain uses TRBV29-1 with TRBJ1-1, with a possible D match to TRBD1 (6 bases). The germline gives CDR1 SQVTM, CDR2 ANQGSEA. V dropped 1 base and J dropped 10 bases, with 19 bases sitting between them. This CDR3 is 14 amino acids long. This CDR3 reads CSVEVPQGRFSAFF. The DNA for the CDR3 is TGCAGCGTTGAAGTCCCACAGGGACGGTTTTCAGCTTTCTTT.

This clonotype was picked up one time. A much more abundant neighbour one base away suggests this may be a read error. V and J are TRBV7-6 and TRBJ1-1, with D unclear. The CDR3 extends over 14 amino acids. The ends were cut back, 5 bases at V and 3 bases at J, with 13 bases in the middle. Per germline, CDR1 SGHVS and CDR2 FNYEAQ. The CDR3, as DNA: TGTGCCAGCAGCCTCGGGGTGGCAGACACTGAAGCTTTCTTT. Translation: CASSLGVADTEAFF.

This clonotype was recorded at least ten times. The CDR3 loop is CAISGIPSTGELFF. The CDR3 region has the DNA TGTGCCATCAGTGGAATTCCGTCCACCGGGGAGCTGTTTTTT. The chain combines TRBV10-3 with TRBJ2-2; D call uncertain. The CDR3 has 14 amino acids. Germline values: CDR1 ENHRY, CDR2 SYGVKD. V dropped 4 bases and J dropped 4 bases, with 10 bases sitting between them.

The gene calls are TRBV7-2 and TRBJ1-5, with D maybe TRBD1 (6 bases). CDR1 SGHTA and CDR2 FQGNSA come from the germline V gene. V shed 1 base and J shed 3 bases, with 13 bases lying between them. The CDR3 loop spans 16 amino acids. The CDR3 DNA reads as TGTGCCAGCAGCTTAGGGTCTAGGGGGAACAATCAGCCCCAGCATTTT. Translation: CASSLGSRGNNQPQHF.

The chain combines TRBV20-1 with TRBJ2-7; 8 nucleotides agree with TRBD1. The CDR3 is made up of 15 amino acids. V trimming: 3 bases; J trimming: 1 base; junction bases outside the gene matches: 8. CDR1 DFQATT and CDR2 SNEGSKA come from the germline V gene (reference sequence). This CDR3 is CSAREPGGASYEQYF. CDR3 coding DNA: TGCAGTGCTAGGGAACCAGGGGGCGCGTCCTACGAGCAGTACTTC.

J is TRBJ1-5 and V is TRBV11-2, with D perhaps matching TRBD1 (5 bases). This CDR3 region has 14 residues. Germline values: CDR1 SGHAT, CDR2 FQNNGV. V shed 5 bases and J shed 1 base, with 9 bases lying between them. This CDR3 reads CASSLRDSNQPQHF. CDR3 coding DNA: TGTGCCAGCAGCCTGCGGGACAGCAATCAGCCCCAGCATTTT.

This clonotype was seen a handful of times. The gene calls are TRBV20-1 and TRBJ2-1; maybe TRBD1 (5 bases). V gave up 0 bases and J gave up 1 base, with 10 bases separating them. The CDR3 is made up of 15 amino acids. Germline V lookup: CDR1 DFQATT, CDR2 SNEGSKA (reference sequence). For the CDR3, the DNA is TGCAGTGCTAGAGATTTCAGGGATTCCTACAATGAGCAGTTCTTC. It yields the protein CSARDFRDSYNEQFF.